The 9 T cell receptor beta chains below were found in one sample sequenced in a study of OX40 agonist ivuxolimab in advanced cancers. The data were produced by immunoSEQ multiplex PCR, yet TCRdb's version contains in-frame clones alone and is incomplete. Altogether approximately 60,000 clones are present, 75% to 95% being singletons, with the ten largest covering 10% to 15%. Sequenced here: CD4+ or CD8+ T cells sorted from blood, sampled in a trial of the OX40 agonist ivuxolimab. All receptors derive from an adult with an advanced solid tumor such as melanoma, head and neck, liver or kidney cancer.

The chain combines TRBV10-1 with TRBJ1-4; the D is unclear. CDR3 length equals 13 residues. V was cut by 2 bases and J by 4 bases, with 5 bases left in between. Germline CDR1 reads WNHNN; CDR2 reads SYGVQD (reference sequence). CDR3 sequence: CASSEANNEKLFF. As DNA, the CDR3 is TGCGCCAGCAGTGAGGCGAATAATGAAAAACTGTTTTTT.

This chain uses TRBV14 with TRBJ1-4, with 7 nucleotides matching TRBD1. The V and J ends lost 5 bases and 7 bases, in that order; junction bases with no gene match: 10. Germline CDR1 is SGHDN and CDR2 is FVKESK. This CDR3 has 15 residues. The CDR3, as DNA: TGTGCCAGCAGCAACAGGGAGGGGGCGCGTGAAAAACTGTTTTTT. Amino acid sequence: CASSNREGAREKLFF.

CDR3 sequence (DNA): TGCAGCGCTCCGAATTATACCGGGGAGCTGTTTTTT. It encodes CSAPNYTGELFF. The chain uses TRBV29-1 and TRBJ2-2; no clear D. The germline CDR1 and CDR2 sequences are SQVTM and ANQGSEA. The V end lost 7 bases, the J end lost 5 bases, and 11 bases lay between the germline ends. CDR3 length: 12 residues.

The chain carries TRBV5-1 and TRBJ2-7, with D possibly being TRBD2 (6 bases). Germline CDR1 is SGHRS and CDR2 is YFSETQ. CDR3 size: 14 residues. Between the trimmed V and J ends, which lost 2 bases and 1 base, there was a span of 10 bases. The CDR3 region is CASSLIGGSYEQYF. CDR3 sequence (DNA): TGCGCCAGCAGCTTAATCGGGGGATCCTACGAGCAGTACTTC.

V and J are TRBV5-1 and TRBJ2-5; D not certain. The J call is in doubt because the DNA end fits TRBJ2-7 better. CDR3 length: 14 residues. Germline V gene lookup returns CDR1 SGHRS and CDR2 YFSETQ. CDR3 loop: CASSLPYDSYEQYF. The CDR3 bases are TGCGCCAGCAGCCTGCCTTACGACTCCTACGAGCAGTACTTC.

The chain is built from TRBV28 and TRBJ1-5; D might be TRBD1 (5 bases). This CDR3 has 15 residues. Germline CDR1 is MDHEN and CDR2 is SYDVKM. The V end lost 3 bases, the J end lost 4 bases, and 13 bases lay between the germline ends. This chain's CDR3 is CASSLNGAYNQPQHF. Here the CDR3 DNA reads TGTGCCAGCAGTTTGAATGGGGCTTATAATCAGCCCCAGCATTTT.

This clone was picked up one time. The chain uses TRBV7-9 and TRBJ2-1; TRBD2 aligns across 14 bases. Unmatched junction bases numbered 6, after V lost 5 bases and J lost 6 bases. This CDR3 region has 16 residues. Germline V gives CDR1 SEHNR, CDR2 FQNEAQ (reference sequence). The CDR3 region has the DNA TGTGCCAGCAGCCGGGGACTAGCGGGAGCGCGCAATGAGCAGTTCTTC. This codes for CASSRGLAGARNEQFF.

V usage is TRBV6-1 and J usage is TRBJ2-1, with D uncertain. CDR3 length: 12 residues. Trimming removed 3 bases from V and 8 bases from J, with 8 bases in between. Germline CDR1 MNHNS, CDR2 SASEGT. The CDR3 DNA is TGTGCCAGCAGTGAGGCGTGGGATGAGCAGTTCTTC. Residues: CASSEAWDEQFF.

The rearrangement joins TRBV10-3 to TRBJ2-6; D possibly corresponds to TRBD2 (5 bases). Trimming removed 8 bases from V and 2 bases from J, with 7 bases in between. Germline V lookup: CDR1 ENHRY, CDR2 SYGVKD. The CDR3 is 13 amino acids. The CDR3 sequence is CAIARAGANVLTF. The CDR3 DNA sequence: TGTGCCATCGCGCGGGCTGGGGCCAACGTCCTGACTTTC.